Included here is one T cell receptor beta chain sequence, with context. The source of the sample is a study of post-analysis software for immune sequencing data. Sequencing libraries made from TCR beta cDNA carried unique molecular identifiers. Some 500,000 cDNA molecules were recovered from an input of roughly 0.85 to 10 million T cells. Via MiXCR, TCRdb re-called the PCR reads, giving one row per CDR3 protein. The sample lists some 370,000 distinct CDR3 sequences; less than 35% were seen once. Sequenced input: blood. This sequence was found in a girl aged 10-17 years with multiple sclerosis.

CDR3: CASSLRLAGLSSYEQYF. The CDR3 bases are TGTGCCAGCAGCCTGCGGCTAGCGGGGCTCAGCTCCTACGAGCAGTACTTC. This rearrangement joins TRBV12-3 or TRBV12-4 to TRBJ2-7, with 9 bases identical to TRBD2. The trim removed 6 bases at V and 0 bases at J, leaving 12 bases unmatched. The CDR3 is made up of 17 amino acids.